Shown below are 7 T cell receptor beta chains from a single sample sequenced in a study of OX40 agonist ivuxolimab in advanced cancers. Assay: immunoSEQ multiplex PCR; the TCRdb copy retains only in-frame clones and omits some. The sample contains 65,000 to 85,000 clones, approximately 84% of which appear only once. Here the sequenced sample was CD4+ or CD8+ T cells sorted from blood, taken in a trial of the OX40 agonist ivuxolimab. These receptors all come from an adult with an advanced solid tumor such as melanoma, head and neck, liver or kidney cancer.

The V and J genes are TRBV6-5 and TRBJ1-1, with D possibly being TRBD1 (6 bases). Per germline, CDR1 MNHEY and CDR2 SVGAGI. This CDR3 region has 14 residues. The V end was cut by 4 bases, the J end by 0 bases, with 9 bases between. The CDR3 nucleotides are TGTGCCAGCAGTTGGGACACCGTGAACACTGAAGCTTTCTTT. Amino acid sequence: CASSWDTVNTEAFF.

V gene TRBV6-5 combines with J gene TRBJ2-7; a possible D gene is TRBD1 (6 bases). The CDR3 spans 12 residues. The germline V gene encodes CDR1 MNHEY and CDR2 SVGAGI. V was trimmed by 6 bases and J by 12 bases, leaving 18 bases between them. Here the CDR3 DNA reads TGTGCCAGCAGCGCCGGGACAACCGCGATGTACTTC. Its protein product is CASSAGTTAMYF.

The chain combines TRBV5-1 with TRBJ2-7; 8 nucleotides line up with TRBD2. Germline V lookup: CDR1 SGHRS, CDR2 YFSETQ. There are 13 residues in the CDR3. The junction had 1 base not matched to a gene; V was cut back by 3 bases and J by 2 bases. This chain's CDR3 is CASSSTSAYEQYF. The CDR3 DNA reads as TGCGCCAGCAGCTCGACTAGCGCCTACGAGCAGTACTTC.

The rearrangement links TRBV27 to TRBJ1-1; D might be TRBD1 (5 bases). The V gene lost 5 bases and the J gene lost 0 bases, with 7 bases spanning the gap. The germline CDR1 and CDR2 sequences are MNHEY and SMNVEV (reference sequence). This CDR3 is 13 amino acids long. In DNA, the CDR3 is TGTGCCAGCAGTCCCAGGGTGAACACTGAAGCTTTCTTT. Translated: CASSPRVNTEAFF.

This clone was observed a few times. V is TRBV10-3 and J is TRBJ2-3; 9 nucleotides align to TRBD1. Germline V gene lookup returns CDR1 ENHRY and CDR2 SYGVKD. The CDR3 extends over 16 amino acids. J gave up 6 bases and V 6 bases, and 13 bases lay outside the gene matches. CDR3 sequence (DNA): TGTGCCATCAGCCCTCAACAGGGGGCGATTTTGGATACGCAGTATTTT. Its protein product is CAISPQQGAILDTQYF.

The chain joins TRBV5-1 to TRBJ1-2, with unresolved D. CDR1 is SGHRS, CDR2 YFSETQ, per germline. The length of the CDR3 is 14 residues. Deletions cut 0 bases from V and 8 bases from J, with 14 bases between. CDR3 coding DNA: TGCGCCAGCAGCTTGGGCTACGTAGTAGGGGGCTACACCTTC. It yields the protein CASSLGYVVGGYTF.

V and J are TRBV7-2 and TRBJ1-6; D not resolved. The V end was cut by 1 base, the J end by 10 bases, with 14 bases between. Germline lookup yields CDR1 SGHTA and CDR2 FQGNSA. The CDR3 has 15 residues. CDR3 protein: CASSLEGASRSPLHF. Written as DNA, the CDR3 is TGTGCCAGCAGCTTAGAGGGCGCGTCGAGATCACCCCTCCACTTT.